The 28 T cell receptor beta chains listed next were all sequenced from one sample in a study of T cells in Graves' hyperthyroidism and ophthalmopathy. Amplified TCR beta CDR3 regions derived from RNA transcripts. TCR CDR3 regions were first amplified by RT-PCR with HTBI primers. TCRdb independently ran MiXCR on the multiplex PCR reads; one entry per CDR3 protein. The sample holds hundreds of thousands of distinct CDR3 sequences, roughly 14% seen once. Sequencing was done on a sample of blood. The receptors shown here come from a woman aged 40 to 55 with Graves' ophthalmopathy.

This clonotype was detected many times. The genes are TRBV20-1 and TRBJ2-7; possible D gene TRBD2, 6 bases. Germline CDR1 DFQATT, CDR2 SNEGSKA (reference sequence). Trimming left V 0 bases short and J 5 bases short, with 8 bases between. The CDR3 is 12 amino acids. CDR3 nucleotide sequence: TGCAGTGCTAGAGAGGAGGGTCACGAGCAGTACTTC. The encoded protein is CSAREEGHEQYF.

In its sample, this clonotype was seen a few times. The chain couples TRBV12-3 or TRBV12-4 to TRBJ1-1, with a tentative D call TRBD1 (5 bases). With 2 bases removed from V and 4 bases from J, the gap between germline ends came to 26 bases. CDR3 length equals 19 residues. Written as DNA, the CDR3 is TGTGCCAGCAGTTTATCGCGTCGGGGGAGTTTCGAGTTGGGCACTGAAGCTTTCTTT. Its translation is CASSLSRRGSFELGTEAFF.

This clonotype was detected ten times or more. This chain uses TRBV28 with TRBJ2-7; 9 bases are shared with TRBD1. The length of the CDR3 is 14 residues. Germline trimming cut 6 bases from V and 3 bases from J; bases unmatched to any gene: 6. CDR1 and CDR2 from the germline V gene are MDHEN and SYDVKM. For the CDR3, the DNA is TGTGCCAGCAGCCAGAGGACAGGGGTCTACGAGCAGTACTTC. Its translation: CASSQRTGVYEQYF.

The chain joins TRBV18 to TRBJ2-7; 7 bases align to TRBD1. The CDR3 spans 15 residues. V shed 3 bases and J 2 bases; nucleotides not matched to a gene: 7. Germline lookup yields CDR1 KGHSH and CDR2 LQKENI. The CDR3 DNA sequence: TGTGCCAGCTCACCGTCCGGGACAGCAACCTACGAGCAGTACTTC. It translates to CASSPSGTATYEQYF.

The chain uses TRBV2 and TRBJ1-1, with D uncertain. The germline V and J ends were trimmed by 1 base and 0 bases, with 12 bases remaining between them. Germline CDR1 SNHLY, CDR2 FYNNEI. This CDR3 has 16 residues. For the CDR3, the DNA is TGTGCCAGCAGTGAAGAAGGGAGCGGTATGAACACTGAAGCTTTCTTT. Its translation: CASSEEGSGMNTEAFF.

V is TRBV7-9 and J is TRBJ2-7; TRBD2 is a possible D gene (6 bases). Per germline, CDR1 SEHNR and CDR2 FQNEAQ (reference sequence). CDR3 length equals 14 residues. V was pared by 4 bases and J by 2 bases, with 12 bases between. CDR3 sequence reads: CASSSKGGAYEQYF. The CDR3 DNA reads TGTGCCAGCAGCTCAAAGGGCGGGGCCTACGAGCAGTACTTC.

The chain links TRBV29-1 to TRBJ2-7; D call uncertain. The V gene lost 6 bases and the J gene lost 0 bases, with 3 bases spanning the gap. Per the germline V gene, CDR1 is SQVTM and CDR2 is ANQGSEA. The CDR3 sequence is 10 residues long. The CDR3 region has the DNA TGCAGCGTGGCCTCCTACGAGCAGTACTTC. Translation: CSVASYEQYF.

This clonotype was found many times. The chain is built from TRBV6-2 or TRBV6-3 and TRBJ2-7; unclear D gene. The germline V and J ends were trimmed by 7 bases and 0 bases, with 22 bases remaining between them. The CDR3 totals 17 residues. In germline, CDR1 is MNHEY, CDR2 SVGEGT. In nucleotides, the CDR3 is TGTGCCAGCACGCCACCGGCAGGATACCTTCACTCCTACGAGCAGTACTTC. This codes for CASTPPAGYLHSYEQYF.

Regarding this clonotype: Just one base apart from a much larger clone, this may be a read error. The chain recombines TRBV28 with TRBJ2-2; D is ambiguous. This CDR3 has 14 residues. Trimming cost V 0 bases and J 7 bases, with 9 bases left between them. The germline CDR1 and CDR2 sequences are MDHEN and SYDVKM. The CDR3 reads CASSLWSRSGELFF. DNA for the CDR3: TGTGCCAGCAGTTTATGGTCCAGAAGCGGGGAGCTGTTTTTT.

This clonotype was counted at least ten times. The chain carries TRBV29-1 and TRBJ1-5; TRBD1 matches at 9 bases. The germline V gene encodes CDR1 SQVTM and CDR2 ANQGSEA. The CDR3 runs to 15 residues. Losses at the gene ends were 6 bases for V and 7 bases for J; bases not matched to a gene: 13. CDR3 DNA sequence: TGCAGCGTGAAATTGGACAGGGGACACGGGCAGCCCCAGCATTTT. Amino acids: CSVKLDRGHGQPQHF.

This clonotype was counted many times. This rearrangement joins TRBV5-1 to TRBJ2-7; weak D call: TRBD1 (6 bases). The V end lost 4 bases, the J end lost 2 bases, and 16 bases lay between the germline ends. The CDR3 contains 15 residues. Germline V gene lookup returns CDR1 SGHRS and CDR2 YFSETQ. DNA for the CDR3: TGCGCCAGCAGCCCATGGGGGCAGGGGACCTACGAGCAGTACTTC. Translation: CASSPWGQGTYEQYF. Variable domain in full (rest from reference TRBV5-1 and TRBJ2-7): KAGVTQTPRYLIKTRGQQVTLSCSPISGHRSVSWYQQTPGQGLQFLFEYFSETQRNKGNFPGRFSGRQFSNSRSEMNVSTLELGDSALYLCASSPWGQGTYEQYFGPGTRLTVT.

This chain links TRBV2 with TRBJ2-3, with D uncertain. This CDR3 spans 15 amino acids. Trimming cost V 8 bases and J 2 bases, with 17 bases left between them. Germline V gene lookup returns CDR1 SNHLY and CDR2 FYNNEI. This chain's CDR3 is CASRNDVGNTDTQYF. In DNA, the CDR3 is TGTGCCAGCCGGAACGACGTAGGAAACACAGATACGCAGTATTTT.

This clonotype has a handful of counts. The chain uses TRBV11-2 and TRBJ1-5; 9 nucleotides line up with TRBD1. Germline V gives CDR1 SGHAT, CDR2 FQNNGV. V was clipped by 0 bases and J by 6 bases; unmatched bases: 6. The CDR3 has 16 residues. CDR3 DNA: TGTGCCAGCAGCTTAGATTCGGGACAGGGATTTCAGCCCCAGCATTTT. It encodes CASSLDSGQGFQPQHF.

CDR3 residues: CASSEIADNEQFF. In DNA form, the CDR3 reads TGTGCCAGCAGTGAAATAGCGGACAATGAGCAGTTCTTC. The rearrangement links TRBV6-1 to TRBJ2-1; TRBD2 is a possible D gene (6 bases). CDR3 length: 13 amino acids. Trimming took off 2 bases at V and 5 bases at J, with 7 bases between the two ends. From germline, CDR1 is MNHNS and CDR2 SASEGT.

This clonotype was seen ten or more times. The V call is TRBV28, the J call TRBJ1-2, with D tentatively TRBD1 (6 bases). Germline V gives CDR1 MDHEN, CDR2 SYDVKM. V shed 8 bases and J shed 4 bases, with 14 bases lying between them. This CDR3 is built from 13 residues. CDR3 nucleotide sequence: TGTGCCAGCCGGGGGGCGCAGAGCTATGGCTACACCTTC. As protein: CASRGAQSYGYTF.

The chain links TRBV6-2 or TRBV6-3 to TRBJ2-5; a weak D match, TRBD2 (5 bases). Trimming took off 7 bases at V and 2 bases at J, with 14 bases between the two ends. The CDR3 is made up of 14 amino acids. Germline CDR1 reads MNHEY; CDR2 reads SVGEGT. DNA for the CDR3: TGTGCCAGCACTGCCGTTAGCGCACAAGAGACCCAGTACTTC. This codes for CASTAVSAQETQYF.

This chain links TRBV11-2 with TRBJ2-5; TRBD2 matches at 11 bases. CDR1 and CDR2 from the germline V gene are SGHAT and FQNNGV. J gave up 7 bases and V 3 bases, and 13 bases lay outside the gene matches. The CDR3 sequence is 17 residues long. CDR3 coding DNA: TGTGCCAGCAGCTTGACTAGCGGGAACCCGGGCCCGGGGACCCAGTACTTC. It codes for CASSLTSGNPGPGTQYF.

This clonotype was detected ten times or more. CDR3 amino acids: CASSDGVAGVETQYF. The DNA for the CDR3 is TGCGCCAGCAGTGACGGGGTAGCGGGAGTGGAGACCCAGTACTTC. J is TRBJ2-5 and V is TRBV10-1, with TRBD2 matching over 9 bases. V gave up 3 bases and J gave up 5 bases; unmatched junction bases: 7. CDR1 and CDR2 (germline): WNHNN, SYGVQD (reference sequence). This CDR3 spans 15 amino acids.

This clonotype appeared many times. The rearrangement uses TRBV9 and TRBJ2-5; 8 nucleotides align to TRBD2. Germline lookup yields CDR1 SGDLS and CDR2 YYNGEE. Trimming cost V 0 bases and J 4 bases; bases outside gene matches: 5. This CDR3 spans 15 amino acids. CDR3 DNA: TGTGCCAGCAGCGTAGCGGGAGGGCCTGGAGAGACCCAGTACTTC. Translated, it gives CASSVAGGPGETQYF.

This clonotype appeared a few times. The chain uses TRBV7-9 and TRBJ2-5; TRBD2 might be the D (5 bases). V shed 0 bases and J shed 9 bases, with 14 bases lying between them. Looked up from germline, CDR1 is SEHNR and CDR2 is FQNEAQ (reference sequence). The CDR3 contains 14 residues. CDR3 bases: TGTGCCAGCAGCTTAGCTGACTCCCACGGGGCCCAGTACTTC. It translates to CASSLADSHGAQYF.

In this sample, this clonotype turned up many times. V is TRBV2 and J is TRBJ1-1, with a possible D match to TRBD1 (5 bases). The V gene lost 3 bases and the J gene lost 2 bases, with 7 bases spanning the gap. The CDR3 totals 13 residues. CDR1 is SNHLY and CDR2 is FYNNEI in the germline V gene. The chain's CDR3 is CASSDRVNTEAFF. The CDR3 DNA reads TGTGCCAGCAGTGACAGGGTAAACACTGAAGCTTTCTTT.

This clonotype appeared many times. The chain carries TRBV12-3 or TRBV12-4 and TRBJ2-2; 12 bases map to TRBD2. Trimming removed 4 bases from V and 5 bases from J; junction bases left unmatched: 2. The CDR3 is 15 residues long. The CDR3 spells CASSSLAGGTGELFF. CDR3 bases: TGTGCCAGCAGTTCCCTAGCGGGAGGGACCGGGGAGCTGTTTTTT.

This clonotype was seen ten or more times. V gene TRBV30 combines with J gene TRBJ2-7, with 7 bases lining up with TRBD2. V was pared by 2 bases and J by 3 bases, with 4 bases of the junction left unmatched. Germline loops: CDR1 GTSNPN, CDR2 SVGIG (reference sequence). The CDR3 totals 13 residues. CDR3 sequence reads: CAWSQGDYYEQYF. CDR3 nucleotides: TGTGCCTGGAGTCAAGGGGACTACTACGAGCAGTACTTC.

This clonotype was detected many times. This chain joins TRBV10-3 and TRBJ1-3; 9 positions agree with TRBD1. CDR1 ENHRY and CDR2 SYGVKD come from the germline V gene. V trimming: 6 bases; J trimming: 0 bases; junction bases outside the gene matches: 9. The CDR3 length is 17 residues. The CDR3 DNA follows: TGTGCCATCAGAAACCTACAGGGGGCATTCTCTGGAAACACCATATATTTT. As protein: CAIRNLQGAFSGNTIYF.

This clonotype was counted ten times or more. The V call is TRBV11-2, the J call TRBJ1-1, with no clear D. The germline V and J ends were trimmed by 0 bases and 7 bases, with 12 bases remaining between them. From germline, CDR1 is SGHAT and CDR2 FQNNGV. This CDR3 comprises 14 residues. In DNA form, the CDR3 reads TGTGCCAGCAGCTTAGATCCAGTCGACCATGAAGCTTTCTTT. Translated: CASSLDPVDHEAFF. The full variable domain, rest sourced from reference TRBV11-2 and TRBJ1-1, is EAGVAQSPRYKIIEKRQSVAFWCNPISGHATLYWYQQILGQGPKLLIQFQNNGVVDDSQLPKDRFSAERLKGVDSTLKIQPAKLEDSAVYLCASSLDPVDHEAFFGQGTRLTVV.

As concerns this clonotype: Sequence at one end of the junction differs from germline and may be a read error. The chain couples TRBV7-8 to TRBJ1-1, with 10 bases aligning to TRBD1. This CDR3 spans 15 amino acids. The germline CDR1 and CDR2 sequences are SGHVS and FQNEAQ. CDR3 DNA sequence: TGCGTCAGCAGCCAATCGGGACAGGGGCCCACTGAAGCTTTCTTT. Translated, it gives CVSSQSGQGPTEAFF.

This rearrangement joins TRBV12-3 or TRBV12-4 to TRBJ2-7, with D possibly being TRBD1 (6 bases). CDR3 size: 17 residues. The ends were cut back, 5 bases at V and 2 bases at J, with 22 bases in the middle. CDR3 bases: TGTGCCAGCAGTGGGGCTACACCTACCAGGGGCCCCTACGAGCAGTACTTC. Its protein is CASSGATPTRGPYEQYF.

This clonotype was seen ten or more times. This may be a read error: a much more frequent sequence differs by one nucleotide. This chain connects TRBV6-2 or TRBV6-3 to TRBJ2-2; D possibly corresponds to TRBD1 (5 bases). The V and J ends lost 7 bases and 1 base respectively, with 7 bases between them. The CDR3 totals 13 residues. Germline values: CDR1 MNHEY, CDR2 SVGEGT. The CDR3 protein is CASMQGNTGELFF. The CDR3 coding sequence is TGTGCCAGCATGCAGGGGAACACCGGGGAGCTGTTTTTT.